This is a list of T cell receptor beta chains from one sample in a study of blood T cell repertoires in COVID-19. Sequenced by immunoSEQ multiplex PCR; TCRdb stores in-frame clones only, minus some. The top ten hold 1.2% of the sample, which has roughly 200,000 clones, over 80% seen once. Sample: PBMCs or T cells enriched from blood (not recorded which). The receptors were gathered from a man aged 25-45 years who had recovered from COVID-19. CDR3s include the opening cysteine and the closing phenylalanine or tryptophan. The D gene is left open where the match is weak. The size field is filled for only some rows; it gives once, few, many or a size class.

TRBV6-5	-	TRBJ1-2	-	TGTGCCAGCAGTTACTCGAGTAATCCGAACTATGGCTACACCTTC	CASSYSSNPNYGYTF
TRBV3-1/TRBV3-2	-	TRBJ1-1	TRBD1	TGTGCCAGCAGCCCAATGACAGGGATTGGCGGTGAAGCTTTCTTT	CASSPMTGIGGEAFF
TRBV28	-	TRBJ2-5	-	TGTGCCAGCAGTTTAATCGGGAGACGGGAGACCCAGTACTTC	CASSLIGRRETQYF
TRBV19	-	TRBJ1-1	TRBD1	TGTGCCAGTAGTGACCGGCGGGGACAGGGTAACACTGAAGCTTTCTTT	CASSDRRGQGNTEAFF
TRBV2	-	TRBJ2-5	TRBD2	TGTGCCAGCGGTGCGGGGGGGCCTCCGGGGGAGACCCAGTACTTC	CASGAGGPPGETQYF
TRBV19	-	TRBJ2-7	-	TGTGCCAGTAGTGACCCCAGGGACGAGCAGTACTTC	CASSDPRDEQYF
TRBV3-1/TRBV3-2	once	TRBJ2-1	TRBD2	TGTGCCAGCAGCCAAGATCTGACTAGCGATCACAACAATGAGCAGTTCTTC	CASSQDLTSDHNNEQFF
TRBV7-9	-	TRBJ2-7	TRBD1	TGTGCCAGCAGCGGGCCAGGGGGCTACTACGAGCAGTACTTC	CASSGPGGYYEQYF
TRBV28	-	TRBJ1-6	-	TGTGCCAGCAGTCAGATCAGAAATTCACCCCTCCACTTT	CASSQIRNSPLHF
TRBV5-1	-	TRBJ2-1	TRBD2	TGCGCCAGCAGCTTCTCGGGACTATCCCCGGGCTATGAGCAGTTCTTC	CASSFSGLSPGYEQFF
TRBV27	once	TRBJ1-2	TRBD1	TGTGCCAGCAGTTTGGCGAAAAGGGGGCGTTTAAACTATGGCTACACCTTC	CASSLAKRGRLNYGYTF
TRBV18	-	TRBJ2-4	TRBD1	TGTGCCAGCTCAGTTCCGGGACAGGGAGCCAAAAACATTCAGTACTTC	CASSVPGQGAKNIQYF
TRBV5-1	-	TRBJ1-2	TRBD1	TGCGCCAGCAGCCCGGGACAGTGGGGCTACACCTTC	CASSPGQWGYTF
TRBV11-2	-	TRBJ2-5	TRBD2	TGTGCCAGCAGCTTACTTCTAGCGGCACGGCAAGAGACCCAGTACTTC	CASSLLLAARQETQYF
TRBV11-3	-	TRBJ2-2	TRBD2	TGTGCCAGCAGCTTCAGCGGGGTAAACACCGGGGAGCTGTTTTTT	CASSFSGVNTGELFF
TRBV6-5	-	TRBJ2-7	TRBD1	TGTGCCAGCAGTTCAAGGGACAGGGGCCCCTACGAGCAGTACTTC	CASSSRDRGPYEQYF
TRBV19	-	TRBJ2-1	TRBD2	TGTGCCAGTAGTATTGGACTAGCGGGGATTGAGCAGTTCTTC	CASSIGLAGIEQFF
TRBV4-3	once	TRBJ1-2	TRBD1	TGCGCCAGCAGCCAAGAGGGGACAGGGAAGTCGGGCTACACCTTC	CASSQEGTGKSGYTF
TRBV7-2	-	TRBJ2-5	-	TGTGCCAGCAGTCTCGGAGGGAATCAGGAGACCCAGTACTTC	CASSLGGNQETQYF
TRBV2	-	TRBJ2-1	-	TGTGCCAGCAGTGACCGGGGGGCAAGCTACAATGAGCAGTTCTTC	CASSDRGASYNEQFF
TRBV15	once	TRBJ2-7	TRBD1	TGTGCCACCAGCAGAGATGGGGGGACAGGATCCTACGAGCAGTACTTC	CATSRDGGTGSYEQYF
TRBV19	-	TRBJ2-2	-	TGTGCCAGTACCCCTAGATCCTACACCGGGGAGCTGTTTTTT	CASTPRSYTGELFF
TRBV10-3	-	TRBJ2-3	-	TGTGCCACAAAAACCGCCGGGGGCACAGATACGCAGTATTTT	CATKTAGGTDTQYF
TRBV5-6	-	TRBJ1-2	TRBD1	TGTGCCAGCAGCCAGAACCCCCGCAGGGGGCTGTTCATGATTTATGGCTACACCTTC	CASSQNPRRGLFMIYGYTF
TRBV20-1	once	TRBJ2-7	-	TGCAGTGCTAGTGTCCCCGGGAGTTACGAGCAGTACTTC	CSASVPGSYEQYF
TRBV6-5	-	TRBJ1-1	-	TGTGCCAGCAGTACGGAGAGGCAGAACACTGAAGCTTTCTTT	CASSTERQNTEAFF
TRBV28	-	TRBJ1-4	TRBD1	TGTGCCAGCATATCACCGGGACAGCCTGAAAAACTGTTTTTT	CASISPGQPEKLFF
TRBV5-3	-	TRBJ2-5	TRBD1	TGTGCCAGAAGCTTGGTCAGAAACGGGACAGACGAGACCCAGTACTTC	CARSLVRNGTDETQYF
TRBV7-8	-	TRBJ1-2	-	TGTGCCAGCAGCTTAGCGGGGGGTGGTGGCTACACCTTC	CASSLAGGGGYTF
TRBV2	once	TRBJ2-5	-	TGTGCCAGCAGGGTCTTTGCGGGCCAAGAGACCCAGTACTTC	CASRVFAGQETQYF
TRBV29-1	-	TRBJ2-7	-	TGCAGCGTTGAAGTTTGGGAATCTAGCGAGCGAGTGTCCTACGAGCAGTACTTC	CSVEVWESSERVSYEQYF
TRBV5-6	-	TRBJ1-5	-	TGTGCCAGCAGCTTATTTCAGGGGCTCAATCAGCCCCAGCATTTT	CASSLFQGLNQPQHF
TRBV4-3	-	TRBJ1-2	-	TGCGCCAGCAGCCAAGGTCCGTCTCCTAACTATGGCTACACCTTC	CASSQGPSPNYGYTF
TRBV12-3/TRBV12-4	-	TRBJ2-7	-	TGTGCCAGCAGTTTTCTCCAGAACGAGCAGTACTTC	CASSFLQNEQYF
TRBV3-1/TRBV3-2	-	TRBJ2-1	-	TGTGCCAGCAGCCAAGATGAGGGGGGGCGATACAATGAGCAGTTCTTC	CASSQDEGGRYNEQFF
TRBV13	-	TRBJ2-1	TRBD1	TGTGCCAGCAGCGGAGGGACAGGCAATAGAGCCTACAATGAGCAGTTCTTC	CASSGGTGNRAYNEQFF
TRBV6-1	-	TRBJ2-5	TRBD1	TGTGCCAGCAGTCGGAACTGGGACAGCCAAGAGACCCAGTACTTC	CASSRNWDSQETQYF
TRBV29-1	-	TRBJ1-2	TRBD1	TGCAGCGTTGAAGGACAGGGGGCTTTAGGCTACACCTTC	CSVEGQGALGYTF
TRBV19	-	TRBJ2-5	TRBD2	TGTGCCAGTAGTATTTCGCGGCTAGCGGGAGCAGAGACCCAGTACTTC	CASSISRLAGAETQYF
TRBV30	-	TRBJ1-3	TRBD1	TGTGCCTGGAGTGTACAGGGGTACTCTGGAAACACCATATATTTT	CAWSVQGYSGNTIYF
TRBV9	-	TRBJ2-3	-	TGTGCCAGCAGCGACTTAGGGGCCTCCACAGATACGCAGTATTTT	CASSDLGASTDTQYF
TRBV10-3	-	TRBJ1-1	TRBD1	TGTGCCATCAGGGCAGGGACAGTCCGATCGAACACTGAAGCTTTCTTT	CAIRAGTVRSNTEAFF
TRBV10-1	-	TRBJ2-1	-	TGCGCCAGCGCTAAAGGGACTTCGGGAAGGGATGAGCAGTTCTTC	CASAKGTSGRDEQFF
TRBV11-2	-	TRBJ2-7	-	TGTGCCAGCAGCTTACTTTTGGGGAGGGAGCAGTACTTC	CASSLLLGREQYF
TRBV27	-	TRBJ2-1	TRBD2	TGTGCCAGCAGTCCCCGACTAGCGGGTTCCTACAATGAGCAGTTCTTC	CASSPRLAGSYNEQFF
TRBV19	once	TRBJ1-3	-	TGTGCCAGTAGCACAGGGTCATCTGGAAACACCATATATTTT	CASSTGSSGNTIYF
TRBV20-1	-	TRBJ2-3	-	TGCAGTGCTAGCAGGGGAGATACGCAGTATTTT	CSASRGDTQYF
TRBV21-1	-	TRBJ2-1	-	TGTGCCAGCAGTCAGAGGAGTTGTTATGAGCAGTTCTTC	CASSQRSCYEQFF
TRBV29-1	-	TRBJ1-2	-	TGCAGCGTTGAATGGCAGGTTTTCGGCTACACCTTC	CSVEWQVFGYTF
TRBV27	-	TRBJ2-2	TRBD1	TGTGCCAGCAGTTCGGGGACAGGGAAGGGTCACACCGGGGAGCTGTTTTTT	CASSSGTGKGHTGELFF
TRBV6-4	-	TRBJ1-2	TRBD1	TGTGCCAGCAGTGACATGGGACAGGGGGCTGGTGGCTACACCTTC	CASSDMGQGAGGYTF
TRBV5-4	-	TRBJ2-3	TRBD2	TGTGCCAGCAGCATCCTAGCGGCTAGCACAGATACGCAGTATTTT	CASSILAASTDTQYF
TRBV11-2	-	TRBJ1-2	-	TGTGCCAGCCACTCGGGGGGTATCGATGGCTACACCTTC	CASHSGGIDGYTF
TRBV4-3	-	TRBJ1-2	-	TGCGCCAGCAGCCAAGGTCATAACTATGGCTACACCTTC	CASSQGHNYGYTF
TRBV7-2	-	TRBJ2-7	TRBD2	TGTGCCAGCAGCTTAACCCCTGGGGGGGGGACCTACGAGCAGTACTTC	CASSLTPGGGTYEQYF
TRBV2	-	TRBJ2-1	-	TGTGCCAGCAGGTTTGACGGGAACTCCTACAATGAGCAGTTCTTC	CASRFDGNSYNEQFF
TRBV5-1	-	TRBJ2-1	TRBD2	TGCGCCAGCAGCTTTAGCGGGAGCAGTTACAATGAGCAGTTCTTC	CASSFSGSSYNEQFF
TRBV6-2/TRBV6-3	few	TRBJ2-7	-	TGTGCCAGCAGTCAATGGACTGCATCCTACGAGCAGTACTTC	CASSQWTASYEQYF
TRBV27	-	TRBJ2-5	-	TGTGCCAGCACCGAAGAGACCCAGTACTTC	CASTEETQYF
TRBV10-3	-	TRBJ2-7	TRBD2	TGTGCCATCATGGGAGGGAAGGGGACTAGCGGATATTACGAGCAGTACTTC	CAIMGGKGTSGYYEQYF